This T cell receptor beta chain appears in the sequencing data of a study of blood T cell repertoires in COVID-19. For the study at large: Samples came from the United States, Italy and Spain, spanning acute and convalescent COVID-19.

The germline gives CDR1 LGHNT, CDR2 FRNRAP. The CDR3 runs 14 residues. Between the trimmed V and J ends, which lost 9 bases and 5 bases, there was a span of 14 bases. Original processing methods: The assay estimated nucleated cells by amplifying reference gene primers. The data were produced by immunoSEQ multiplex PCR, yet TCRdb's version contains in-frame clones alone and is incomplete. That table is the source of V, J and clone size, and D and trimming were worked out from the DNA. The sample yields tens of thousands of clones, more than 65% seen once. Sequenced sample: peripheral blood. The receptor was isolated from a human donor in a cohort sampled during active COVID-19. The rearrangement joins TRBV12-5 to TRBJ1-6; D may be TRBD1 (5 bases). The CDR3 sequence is CASSSRVNNSPLHF. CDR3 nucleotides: TGTGCTAGCAGTTCCAGGGTGAATAATTCACCCCTCCACTTT.